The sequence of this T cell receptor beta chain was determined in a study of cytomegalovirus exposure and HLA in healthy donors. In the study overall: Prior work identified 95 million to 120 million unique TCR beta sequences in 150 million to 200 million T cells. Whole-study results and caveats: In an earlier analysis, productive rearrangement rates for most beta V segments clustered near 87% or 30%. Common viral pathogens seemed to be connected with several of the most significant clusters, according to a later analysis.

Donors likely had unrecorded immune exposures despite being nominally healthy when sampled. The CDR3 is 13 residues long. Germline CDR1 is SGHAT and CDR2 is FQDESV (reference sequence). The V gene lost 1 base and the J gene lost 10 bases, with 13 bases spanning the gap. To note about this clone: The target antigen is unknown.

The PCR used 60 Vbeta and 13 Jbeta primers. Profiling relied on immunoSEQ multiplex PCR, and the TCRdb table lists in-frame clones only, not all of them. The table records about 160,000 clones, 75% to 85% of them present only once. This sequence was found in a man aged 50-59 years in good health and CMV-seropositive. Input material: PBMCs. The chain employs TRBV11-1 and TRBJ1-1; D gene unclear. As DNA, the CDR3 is TGTGCCAGCAGCTTAGGTGACCTTGAGGGAGCTTTCTTT. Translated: CASSLGDLEGAFF.